Listed here is a single T cell receptor beta chain. The antigen is not known. Relative to the germline gene, one junction end is altered; a read error may explain this. Profiling relied on immunoSEQ multiplex PCR, and the TCRdb table lists in-frame clones only, not all of them. The table records about 63,000 clones, around 80% of them present only once. Looked up from germline, CDR1 is SNHLY and CDR2 is FYNNEI. The CDR3 spans 16 residues. This entry is derived from a study of a mutant IDH1 vaccine in newly diagnosed glioma. Study overall: Pretreatment consisted of radiotherapy, temozolomide, or both, with most receiving both. Study-wide results and limits: Among patients, around 93% showed immune responses induced by the vaccine.

Sample time point: baseline, week 1 (first vaccination visit). As to treatment: pre-vaccination baseline after standard-of-care therapy. V gene TRBV2 combines with J gene TRBJ2-3; 8 bases match TRBD1. The clonotype was recovered from a woman between 18 and 29 years old with glioma. Some clones in this sample may be carry-over from other donors' samples. This specimen was peripheral blood mononuclear cells (PBMCs), taken from a glioma patient treated with radiotherapy, temozolomide or both. The CDR3: CASRDRGGWGTDTQYF. The CDR3, as DNA: TGTGCCAGCCGTGACAGGGGAGGTTGGGGCACAGATACGCAGTATTTT.